This T cell receptor (beta chain) was sequenced in a study of cytomegalovirus exposure and HLA in healthy donors. The count of this clone is one. This PCR relied on a set of 60 Vbeta primers and 13 Jbeta primers. Assay used: immunoSEQ multiplex PCR; TCRdb lists only in-frame clones, some missing. The sample includes about 120,000 clones, 77% of them seen just once. The V gene end was trimmed by 6 bases and the J gene end by 0 bases; junction bases not matched to a gene: 8. The CDR3 has 17 residues. Germline-derived CDR1 and CDR2 are ENHRY and SYGVKD. The sequence derives from a man aged 40-50 years in good health and CMV-seropositive. The chain recombines TRBV10-3 with TRBJ2-6; 7 positions match TRBD1. What was sequenced was PBMCs. The CDR3 is CAISTGTALSGANVLTF. The CDR3 nucleotides are TGTGCCATCAGCACCGGGACAGCCCTCTCTGGGGCCAACGTCCTGACTTTC.